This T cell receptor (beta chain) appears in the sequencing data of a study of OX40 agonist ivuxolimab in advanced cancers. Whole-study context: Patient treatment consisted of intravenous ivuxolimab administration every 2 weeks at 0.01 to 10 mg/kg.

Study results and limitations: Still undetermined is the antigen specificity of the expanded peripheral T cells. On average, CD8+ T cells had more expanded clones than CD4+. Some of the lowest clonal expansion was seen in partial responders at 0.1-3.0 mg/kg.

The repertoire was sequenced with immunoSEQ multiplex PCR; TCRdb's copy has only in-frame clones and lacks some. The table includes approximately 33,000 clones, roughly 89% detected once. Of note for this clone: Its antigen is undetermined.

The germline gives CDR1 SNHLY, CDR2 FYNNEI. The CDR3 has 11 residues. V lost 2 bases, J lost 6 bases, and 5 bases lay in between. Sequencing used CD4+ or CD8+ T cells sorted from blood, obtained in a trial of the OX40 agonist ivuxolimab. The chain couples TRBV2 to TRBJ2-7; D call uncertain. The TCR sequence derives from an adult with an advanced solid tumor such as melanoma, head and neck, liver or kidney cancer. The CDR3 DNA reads TGTGCCAGCAGTGAATTTGTCGAGCAGTACTTC. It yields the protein CASSEFVEQYF.